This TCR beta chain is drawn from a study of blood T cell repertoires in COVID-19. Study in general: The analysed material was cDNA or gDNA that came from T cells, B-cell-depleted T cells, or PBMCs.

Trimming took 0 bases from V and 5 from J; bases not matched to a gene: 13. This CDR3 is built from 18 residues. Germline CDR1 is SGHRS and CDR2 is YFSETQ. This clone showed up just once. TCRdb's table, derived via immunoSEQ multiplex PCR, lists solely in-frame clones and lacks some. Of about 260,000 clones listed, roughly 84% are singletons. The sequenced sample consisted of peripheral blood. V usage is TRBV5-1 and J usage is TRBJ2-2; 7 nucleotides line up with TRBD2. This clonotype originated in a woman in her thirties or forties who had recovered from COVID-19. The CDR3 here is CASSLGSWEGRRTGELFF. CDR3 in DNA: TGCGCCAGCAGCTTGGGCTCATGGGAGGGGCGTCGGACCGGGGAGCTGTTTTTT.